These 19 T cell receptor beta chains share one sample of origin, sequenced in a study of T-cell reconstitution after alpha-beta-depleted transplantation in children. The TCRbeta library incorporated unique molecular identifiers. TCRdb reprocessed the PCR reads with MiXCR, giving one entry per CDR3 protein. The profile shows 200,000 to 300,000 distinct CDR3 sequences, around 12% of them singletons. The input for sequencing was PBMCs from the stem cell graft donor, taken from the stem cell graft. All receptors derive from a human donor who donated a stem cell graft to a child with acute lymphoblastic leukemia.

This clonotype was seen repeatedly, ten times or more. The gene calls are TRBV5-1 and TRBJ2-6, with 11 bases matching TRBD1. This CDR3 comprises 18 residues. Germline lookup yields CDR1 SGHRS and CDR2 YFSETQ. Germline trimming cut 2 bases from V and 0 bases from J; bases unmatched to any gene: 4. CDR3 loop: CASSLGQGAPSGANVLTF. The CDR3 DNA sequence: TGCGCCAGCAGCTTAGGACAGGGGGCTCCCTCTGGGGCCAACGTCCTGACTTTC.

This clonotype was counted many times. V and J are TRBV29-1 and TRBJ2-7; D is unresolved. Germline CDR1 reads SQVTM; CDR2 reads ANQGSEA. CDR3 length equals 11 residues. The V gene lost 3 bases and the J gene lost 6 bases, with 9 bases spanning the gap. The CDR3 loop reads CSVDKSVEQYF. CDR3 sequence (DNA): TGCAGCGTTGACAAGTCAGTCGAGCAGTACTTC.

As for this clonotype: A junction boundary mismatches the germline segment, possibly from a read error. The gene calls are TRBV30 and TRBJ2-1; TRBD2 aligns across 8 bases. The germline V gene encodes CDR1 GTSNPN and CDR2 SVGIG (reference sequence). The CDR3 has 17 amino acids. CDR3 coding DNA: TGTGCCTGGAGTGGGTCGGAAATGGTAGCGGGGTACAATGAGCATTTCTTC. Protein product: CAWSGSEMVAGYNEHFF.

This clonotype was observed at least ten times. V gene TRBV10-3 combines with J gene TRBJ1-2; 9 positions match TRBD1. CDR1 and CDR2 from the germline V gene are ENHRY and SYGVKD. The J segment lost 0 bases and the V segment lost 2 bases, leaving 10 bases of the junction unmatched. This CDR3 is built from 18 residues. CDR3 protein: CAISETRGWDRANYGYTF. For the CDR3, the DNA is TGTGCCATCAGTGAGACTCGAGGATGGGACAGGGCTAACTATGGCTACACCTTC.

Concerning this clonotype itself: This may be a read error: a much more frequent sequence differs by one nucleotide. The J gene is TRBJ2-7, the V gene TRBV6-1; D possibly corresponds to TRBD2 (6 bases). Germline V gene data show CDR1 as MNHNS and CDR2 as SASEGT. V gave up 0 bases and J gave up 7 bases, with 19 bases separating them. The CDR3 has 16 residues. The CDR3 sequence: CASSEARGTGAWEQYF. CDR3 bases: TGTGCCAGCAGTGAAGCGAGAGGGACTGGCGCTTGGGAGCAGTACTTC.

The table lists this clonotype with many counts. The chain couples TRBV25-1 to TRBJ1-1; D remains ambiguous. Germline CDR1 is MGHDK and CDR2 is SYGVNS. V dropped 3 bases and J dropped 7 bases, with 6 bases sitting between them. The CDR3 covers 11 residues. The chain's CDR3 is CASSEISEAFF. Here the CDR3 DNA reads TGTGCCAGCAGTGAGATCAGTGAAGCTTTCTTT.

This clonotype has at least ten counts. The chain carries TRBV5-1 and TRBJ1-2; the match to TRBD1 covers 9 bases. J was trimmed by 7 bases and V by 4 bases; bases with no gene match: 8. Germline loops: CDR1 SGHRS, CDR2 YFSETQ. The CDR3 has 14 residues. The CDR3 region is CASSPTGGRGGYTF. CDR3 nucleotides: TGCGCCAGCAGCCCAACAGGGGGCCGTGGTGGCTACACCTTC.

Ten or more counts support this clonotype. The chain carries TRBV18 and TRBJ2-7; D is undetermined. The V gene's germline CDR1 is KGHSH and CDR2 LQKENI. V lost 3 bases, J lost 5 bases, and 11 bases lay in between. This CDR3 comprises 13 residues. Here the CDR3 DNA reads TGTGCCAGCTCACCGGGCAGGCCGAACGAGCAGTACTTC. Translating gives CASSPGRPNEQYF.

This clonotype was detected many times. The chain has TRBV27 and TRBJ2-3, with D unresolved. Germline values: CDR1 MNHEY, CDR2 SMNVEV (reference sequence). Trimming removed 10 bases from V and 2 bases from J, with 16 bases in between. The CDR3 runs 14 residues. CDR3 sequence: CATRTLYNTDTQYF. CDR3 in DNA: TGTGCCACCCGAACGTTATACAACACAGATACGCAGTATTTT.

At least ten counts were recorded for this clonotype. The gene calls are TRBV28 and TRBJ1-2; D not resolved. This CDR3 comprises 14 residues. With 6 bases removed from V and 4 bases from J, the gap between germline ends came to 15 bases. Per the germline V gene, CDR1 is MDHEN and CDR2 is SYDVKM. The CDR3 DNA follows: TGTGCCAGCAGGCCCCGGGATCGAGGCTATGGCTACACCTTC. This encodes CASRPRDRGYGYTF.

This clonotype was seen ten or more times. V is TRBV7-2 and J is TRBJ1-3; a weak D match, TRBD1 (6 bases). CDR3 length: 16 amino acids. Trimming stripped 2 bases from V and 0 bases from J, with 11 bases between. Germline lookup yields CDR1 SGHTA and CDR2 FQGNSA. The CDR3 protein is CASSLNRASSGNTIYF. CDR3 nucleotide sequence: TGTGCCAGCAGCTTAAACAGGGCGAGCTCTGGAAACACCATATATTTT.

This clonotype was observed at least ten times. This rearrangement joins TRBV20-1 to TRBJ1-5, with 8 bases matching TRBD1. Germline lookup yields CDR1 DFQATT and CDR2 SNEGSKA (reference sequence). The CDR3 is made up of 15 amino acids. J lost 0 bases, V lost 5 bases, and 6 bases had no gene match. Written as DNA, the CDR3 is TGCAGTGCTCAGGACAGGGAAAATAGCAATCAGCCCCAGCATTTT. Its protein product is CSAQDRENSNQPQHF.

This clonotype was observed many times. The CDR3 loop reads CASSPSVRGYEQYF. For the CDR3, the DNA is TGTGCCAGCAGCCCCAGTGTCCGGGGCTACGAGCAGTACTTC. The chain has TRBV7-9 and TRBJ2-7; perhaps TRBD2 as D (5 bases). CDR3 length: 14 residues. Trimming took off 5 bases at V and 3 bases at J, with 14 bases between the two ends. Germline loops: CDR1 SEHNR, CDR2 FQNEAQ (reference sequence).

This chain uses TRBV5-1 with TRBJ1-2; no definite D call. CDR1 SGHRS and CDR2 YFSETQ come from the germline V gene. There are 13 residues in the CDR3. The V and J ends lost 4 bases and 8 bases respectively, with 15 bases between them. DNA for the CDR3: TGCGCCAGCAGCGAAAATTCCCTGGAGGGCTACACCTTC. Amino acids: CASSENSLEGYTF.

This clonotype was seen repeatedly, ten times or more. This rearrangement joins TRBV5-1 to TRBJ1-2, with D possibly being TRBD1 (6 bases). V gave up 3 bases and J gave up 6 bases, with 15 bases separating them. Per the germline V gene, CDR1 is SGHRS and CDR2 is YFSETQ. The CDR3 has 14 amino acids. The CDR3 region has the DNA TGCGCCAGCAGCTCCCGGACAGTGGGAGATGGCTACACCTTC. This codes for CASSSRTVGDGYTF.

The chain is built from TRBV2 and TRBJ2-3; D unresolved. CDR1 and CDR2 from the germline V gene are SNHLY and FYNNEI. This CDR3 has 9 amino acids. Deletions cut 8 bases from V and 7 bases from J, with 4 bases between. CDR3 sequence (DNA): TGTGCCAGCGTAAATACGCAGTATTTT. Protein product: CASVNTQYF. Complete variable domain (other parts from reference TRBV2 and TRBJ2-3): EPEVTQTPSHQVTQMGQEVILRCVPISNHLYFYWYRQILGQKVEFLVSFYNNEISEKSEIFDDQFSVERPDGSNFTLKIRSTKLEDSAMYFCASVNTQYFGPGTRLTVL.

In this sample, this clonotype turned up many times. This sequence joins TRBV6-4 and TRBJ2-3, with D unclear. Germline CDR1 is MRHNA and CDR2 is SNTAGT. This CDR3 has 14 amino acids. V shed 3 bases and J shed 6 bases, with 13 bases lying between them. The CDR3 region is CASSEELSSDTQYF. The CDR3 DNA follows: TGTGCCAGCAGTGAAGAGCTGAGCTCCGATACGCAGTATTTT.

Concerning this clonotype: The germline gene is not matched at one end of the junction; a read error may be the cause. CDR3 nucleotides: TGCGCCAGCAGCCAAGGGCTAGCGGGAGGTCCCACAGATACGCGGTATTTT. The encoded protein is CASSQGLAGGPTDTRYF. J is TRBJ2-3 and V is TRBV4-1, with TRBD2 matching over 11 bases. The CDR3 is made up of 17 amino acids. Germline CDR1 is MGHRA and CDR2 is YSYEKL.

The chain links TRBV28 to TRBJ1-2, with D hard to call. V was pared by 4 bases and J by 1 base, with 16 bases between. Germline V CDR1 and CDR2: MDHEN, SYDVKM. This CDR3 region has 16 residues. The CDR3 nucleotides are TGTGCCAGCAGTTCGCGAGGGAGCCCAAGTAACTATGGCTACACCTTC. This gives the protein CASSSRGSPSNYGYTF.